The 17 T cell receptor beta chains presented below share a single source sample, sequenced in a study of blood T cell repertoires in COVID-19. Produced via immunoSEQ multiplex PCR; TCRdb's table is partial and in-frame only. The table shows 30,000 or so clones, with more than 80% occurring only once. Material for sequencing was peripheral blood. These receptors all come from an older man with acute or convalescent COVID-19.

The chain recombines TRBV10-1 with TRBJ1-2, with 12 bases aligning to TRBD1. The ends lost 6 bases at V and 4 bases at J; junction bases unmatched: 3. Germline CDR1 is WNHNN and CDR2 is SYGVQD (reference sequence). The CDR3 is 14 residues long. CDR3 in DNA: TGCGCCAGCAGAGGGACAGGGGGCACCTATGGCTACACCTTC. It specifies CASRGTGGTYGYTF.

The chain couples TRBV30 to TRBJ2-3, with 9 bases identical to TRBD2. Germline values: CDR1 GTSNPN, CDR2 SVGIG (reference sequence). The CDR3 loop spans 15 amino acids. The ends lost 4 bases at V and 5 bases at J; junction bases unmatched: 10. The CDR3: CAWNGASGKRDTQYF. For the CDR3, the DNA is TGTGCCTGGAACGGAGCTAGCGGGAAGAGAGATACGCAGTATTTT. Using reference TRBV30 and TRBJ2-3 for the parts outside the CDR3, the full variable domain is SQTIHQWPATLVQPVGSPLSLECTVEGTSNPNLYWYRQAAGRGLQLLFYSVGIGQISSEVPQNLSASRPQDRQFILSSKKLLLSDSGFYLCAWNGASGKRDTQYFGPGTRLTVL.

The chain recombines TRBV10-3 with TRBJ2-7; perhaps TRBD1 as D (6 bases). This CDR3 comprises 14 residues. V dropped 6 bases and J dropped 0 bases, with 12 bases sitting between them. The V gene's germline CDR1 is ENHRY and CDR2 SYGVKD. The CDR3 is CAIRRTESSYEQYF. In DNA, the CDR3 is TGTGCCATCAGGAGGACAGAGAGCTCCTACGAGCAGTACTTC.

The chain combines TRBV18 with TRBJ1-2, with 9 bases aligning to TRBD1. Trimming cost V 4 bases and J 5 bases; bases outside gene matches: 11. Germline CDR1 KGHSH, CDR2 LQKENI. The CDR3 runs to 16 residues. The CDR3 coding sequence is TGTGCCAGCTCACTTGATGGGACAGGGATAGGGTATGGCTACACCTTC. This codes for CASSLDGTGIGYGYTF.

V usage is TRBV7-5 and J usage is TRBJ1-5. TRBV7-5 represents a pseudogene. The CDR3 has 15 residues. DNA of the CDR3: TGTGTCAGAAGCCGGCTGAAGGAGCCCAATCAGCCCCAGCATTTT. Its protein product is CVRSRLKEPNQPQHF.

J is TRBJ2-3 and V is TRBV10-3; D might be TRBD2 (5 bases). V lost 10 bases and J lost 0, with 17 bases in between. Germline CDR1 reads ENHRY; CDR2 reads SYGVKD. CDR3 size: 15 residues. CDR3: CATLKREPSTDTQYF. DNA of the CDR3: TGTGCCACCCTGAAGAGGGAACCTAGCACAGATACGCAGTATTTT.

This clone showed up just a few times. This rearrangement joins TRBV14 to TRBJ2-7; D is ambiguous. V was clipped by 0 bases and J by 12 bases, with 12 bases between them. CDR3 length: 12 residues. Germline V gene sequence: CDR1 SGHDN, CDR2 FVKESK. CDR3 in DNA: TGTGCCAGCAGCCAAGATCGCAGCAGGCTGTACTTC. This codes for CASSQDRSRLYF.

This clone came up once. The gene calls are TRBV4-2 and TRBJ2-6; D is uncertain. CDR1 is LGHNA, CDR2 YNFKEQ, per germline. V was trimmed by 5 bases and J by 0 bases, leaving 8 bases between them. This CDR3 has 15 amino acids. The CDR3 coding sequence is TGTGCCAGCAGCAGAGTTCTCTCTGGGGCCAACGTCCTGACTTTC. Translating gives CASSRVLSGANVLTF.

The CDR3: CATSRPWGRTLRQYTQYF. In nucleotides, the CDR3 is TGTGCCACCAGCAGACCGTGGGGCAGGACGCTGAGGCAATATACGCAGTATTTT. The chain joins TRBV15 to TRBJ2-3; D perhaps matches TRBD1 (5 bases). With 2 bases removed from V and 7 bases from J, the gap between germline ends came to 25 bases. The germline gives CDR1 LNHNV, CDR2 YYDKDF (reference sequence). The CDR3 spans 18 residues. The variable domain in full, completed from reference TRBV15 and TRBJ2-3, reads DAMVIQNPRYQVTQFGKPVTLSCSQTLNHNVMYWYQQKSSQAPKLLFHYYDKDFNNEADTPDNFQSRRPNTSFCFLDIRSPGLGDTAMYLCATSRPWGRTLRQYTQYFGPGTRLTVL.

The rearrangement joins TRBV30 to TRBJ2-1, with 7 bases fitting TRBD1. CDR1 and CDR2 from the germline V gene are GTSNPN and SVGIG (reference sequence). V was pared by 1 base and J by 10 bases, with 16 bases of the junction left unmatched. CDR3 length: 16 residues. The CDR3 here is CAWSGNRDSSYREQFF. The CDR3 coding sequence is TGTGCCTGGAGTGGAAACCGGGACAGTTCCTACCGGGAGCAGTTCTTC.

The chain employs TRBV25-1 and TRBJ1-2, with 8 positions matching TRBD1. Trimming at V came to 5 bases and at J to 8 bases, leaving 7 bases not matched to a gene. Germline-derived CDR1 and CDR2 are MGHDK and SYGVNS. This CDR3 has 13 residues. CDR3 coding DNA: TGTGCCAGCAGTCTTCAGGGGGCCCCCGGCTACACCTTC. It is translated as CASSLQGAPGYTF.

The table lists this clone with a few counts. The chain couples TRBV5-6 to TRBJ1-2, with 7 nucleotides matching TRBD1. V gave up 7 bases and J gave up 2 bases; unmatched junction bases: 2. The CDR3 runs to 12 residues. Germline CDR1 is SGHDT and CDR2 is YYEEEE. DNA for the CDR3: TGTGCCAGCGAGGGACAGAACTATGGCTACACCTTC. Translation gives CASEGQNYGYTF.

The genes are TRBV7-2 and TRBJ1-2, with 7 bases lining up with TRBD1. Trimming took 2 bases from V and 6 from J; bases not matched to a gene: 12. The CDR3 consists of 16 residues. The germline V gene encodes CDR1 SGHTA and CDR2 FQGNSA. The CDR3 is CASSLQGGRVDNGYTF. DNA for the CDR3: TGTGCCAGCAGCTTACAGGGGGGCAGGGTAGACAATGGCTACACCTTC.

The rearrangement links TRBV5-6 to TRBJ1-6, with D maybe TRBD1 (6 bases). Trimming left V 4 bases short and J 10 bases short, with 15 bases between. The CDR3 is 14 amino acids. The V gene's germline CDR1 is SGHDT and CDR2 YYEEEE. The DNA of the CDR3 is TGTGCCAGCAGCCTCCCAGGGGTAGAATCACCCCTCCACTTT. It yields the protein CASSLPGVESPLHF.

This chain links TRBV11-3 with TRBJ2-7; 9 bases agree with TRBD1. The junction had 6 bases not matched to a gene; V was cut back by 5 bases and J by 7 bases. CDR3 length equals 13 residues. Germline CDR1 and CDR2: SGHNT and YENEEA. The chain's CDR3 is CASSRGQGSEQYF. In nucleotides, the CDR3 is TGTGCCAGCAGCCGCGGACAGGGGTCGGAGCAGTACTTC.

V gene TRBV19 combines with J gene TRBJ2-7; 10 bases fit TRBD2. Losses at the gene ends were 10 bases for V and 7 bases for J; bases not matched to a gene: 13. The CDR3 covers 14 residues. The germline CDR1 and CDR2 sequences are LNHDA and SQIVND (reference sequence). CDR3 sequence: CATSLWVAGGEQYF. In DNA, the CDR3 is TGTGCCACCTCCTTATGGGTAGCGGGGGGAGAGCAGTACTTC.

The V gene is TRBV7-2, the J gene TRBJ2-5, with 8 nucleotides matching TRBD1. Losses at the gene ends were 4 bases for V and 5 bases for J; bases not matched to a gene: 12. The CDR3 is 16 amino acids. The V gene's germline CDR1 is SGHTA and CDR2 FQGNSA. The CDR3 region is CASSSSEETGDETQYF. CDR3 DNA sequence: TGTGCCAGCAGCTCCTCGGAGGAGACAGGGGACGAGACCCAGTACTTC.